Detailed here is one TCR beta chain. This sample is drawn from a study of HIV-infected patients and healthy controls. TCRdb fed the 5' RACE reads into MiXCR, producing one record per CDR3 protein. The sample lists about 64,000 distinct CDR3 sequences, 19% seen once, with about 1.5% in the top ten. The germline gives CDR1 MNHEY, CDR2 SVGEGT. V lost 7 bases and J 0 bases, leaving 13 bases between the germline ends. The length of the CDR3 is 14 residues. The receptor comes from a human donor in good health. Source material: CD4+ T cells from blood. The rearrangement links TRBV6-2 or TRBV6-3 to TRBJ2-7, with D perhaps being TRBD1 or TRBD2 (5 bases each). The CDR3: CASNLGRLSYEQYF. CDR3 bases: TGTGCCAGCAACCTGGGACGTCTCTCCTACGAGCAGTACTTC.